This T cell receptor beta chain came from a study of chemoradiotherapy in HPV16-positive cancers. Findings and limits, study-wide: Functional assays defining HPV-specific T cells used only a couple of HPV16-positive patients.

The protocol was immunoSEQ multiplex PCR, while the TCRdb copy is restricted to in-frame clones and leaves out a portion. The sample has about 31,000 clones; more than 75% are singletons. A word on this clone: Its antigen is as yet unknown.

Repeated repertoire sampling spanned the course of chemoradiotherapy. Germline assignment: CDR1 MNHNS and CDR2 SASEGT. CDR3 length: 14 residues. Trimming at V came to 6 bases and at J to 6 bases, leaving 8 bases not matched to a gene. This TCR came from a human donor with HPV-associated anogenital cancer. The chain recombines TRBV6-1 with TRBJ1-1, with 9 bases aligning to TRBD1. Sequenced material: blood, taken from a patient who underwent chemoradiotherapy. The CDR3 DNA reads as TGTGCCAGCAGAGGACAGGGGCTTGCCGCTGAAGCTTTCTTT. This translates into CASRGQGLAAEAFF.